A single sample gave rise to the 8 T cell receptor beta chains below, sequenced in a study of blood T cells in healthy people across ages. PCR was performed a second time for 7 to 11 cycles using a sample-barcoded 5' primer and a J-beta primer mix. TCRdb processed the 5' RACE reads anew with MiXCR; each CDR3 protein has one entry. The sample has some 1.8 million distinct CDR3 sequences; about two fifths are singletons. Sequenced: blood. These receptors were collected from a human donor in good health.

This clonotype was detected ten times or more. The DNA for the CDR3 is TGTGCCAGCAGCCAGGGACGTAATCAGCCCCAGCATTTT. Protein: CASSQGRNQPQHF. The chain combines TRBV3-1 with TRBJ1-5; tentative D call: TRBD1 (5 bases). Per the germline V gene, CDR1 is LGHDT and CDR2 is YNNKEL (reference sequence). The CDR3 sequence is 13 residues long. Trimming removed 3 bases from V and 4 bases from J, with 7 bases in between.

The chain joins TRBV5-4 to TRBJ2-3; perhaps TRBD2 as D (5 bases). The CDR3 consists of 15 residues. The germline V and J ends were trimmed by 7 bases and 1 base, with 16 bases remaining between them. Germline loops: CDR1 SGHNT, CDR2 YYREEE (reference sequence). The CDR3 bases are TGTGCCAGCCGCCGCCAAGCGGACCGCACAGATACGCAGTATTTT. Translated, it gives CASRRQADRTDTQYF. Filled out from reference TRBV5-4 and TRBJ2-3, the complete variable domain reads ETGVTQSPTHLIKTRGQQVTLRCSSQSGHNTVSWYQQALGQGPQFIFQYYREEENGRGNFPPRFSGLQFPNYSSELNVNALELDDSALYLCASRRQADRTDTQYFGPGTRLTVL.

This clonotype has only a few counts. The chain joins TRBV5-1 to TRBJ2-1; D may match TRBD1 or TRBD2 (5 bases each). V dropped 2 bases and J dropped 7 bases, with 19 bases sitting between them. The length of the CDR3 is 16 residues. Germline V CDR1 and CDR2: SGHRS, YFSETQ. The CDR3 is CASSFSGGPAENEQFF. In DNA, the CDR3 is TGCGCCAGCAGCTTTAGTGGGGGACCTGCGGAGAATGAGCAGTTCTTC. Full variable domain (missing parts from reference TRBV5-1 and TRBJ2-1): KAGVTQTPRYLIKTRGQQVTLSCSPISGHRSVSWYQQTPGQGLQFLFEYFSETQRNKGNFPGRFSGRQFSNSRSEMNVSTLELGDSALYLCASSFSGGPAENEQFFGPGTRLTVL.

This clonotype was seen ten or more times. V usage is TRBV9 and J usage is TRBJ1-2; possible D gene TRBD1, 5 bases. Germline lookup yields CDR1 SGDLS and CDR2 YYNGEE. The CDR3 consists of 17 residues. With 0 bases removed from V and 1 base from J, the gap between germline ends came to 16 bases. This chain's CDR3 is CASSVVYRRSDNYGYTF. Here the CDR3 DNA reads TGTGCCAGCAGCGTAGTGTACAGGCGGTCTGATAACTATGGCTACACCTTC.

This clonotype was detected only a few times. V usage is TRBV29-1 and J usage is TRBJ2-5; no reliable D call. The CDR3 is 13 amino acids. Trimming pared 6 bases from V and 3 bases from J, leaving 14 bases between. Germline CDR1 and CDR2: SQVTM and ANQGSEA. The CDR3 region is CSVTLATKETQYF. Here the CDR3 DNA reads TGCAGCGTAACCCTCGCAACAAAAGAGACCCAGTACTTC.

The chain has TRBV5-1 and TRBJ2-3, with D possibly TRBD2 on 6 matching bases. V shed 0 bases and J shed 2 bases, with 16 bases lying between them. CDR3 length: 17 residues. The germline gives CDR1 SGHRS, CDR2 YFSETQ. In nucleotides, the CDR3 is TGCGCCAGCAGCTTGGCTAGGGGACTTCCACCCACAGATACGCAGTATTTT. This encodes CASSLARGLPPTDTQYF. Full variable domain (rest looked up from reference TRBV5-1 and TRBJ2-3): KAGVTQTPRYLIKTRGQQVTLSCSPISGHRSVSWYQQTPGQGLQFLFEYFSETQRNKGNFPGRFSGRQFSNSRSEMNVSTLELGDSALYLCASSLARGLPPTDTQYFGPGTRLTVL.

This clonotype was counted between two and nine times. The genes are TRBV20-1 and TRBJ2-7, with 12 bases lining up with TRBD2. Losses at the gene ends were 6 bases for V and 3 bases for J; bases not matched to a gene: 3. This CDR3 has 13 amino acids. CDR1 and CDR2 (germline): DFQATT, SNEGSKA (reference sequence). CDR3 bases: TGCAGTGCATCTAGCGGGGGGGACTACGAGCAGTACTTC. Its protein is CSASSGGDYEQYF.

The chain joins TRBV5-1 to TRBJ2-3; the D call may be TRBD1 or TRBD2 (5 bases each). Trimming left V 2 bases short and J 6 bases short, with 16 bases between. The CDR3 covers 15 residues. Germline CDR1 reads SGHRS; CDR2 reads YFSETQ. The CDR3 region has the DNA TGCGCCAGCAGCTTTGGGACCGTCGTTCTGGATACGCAGTATTTT. Amino acids: CASSFGTVVLDTQYF.